This T cell receptor beta chain was identified in a study of human T cells and chemical hapten exposure. Study as a whole: Among samples, TCR yields varied mainly because of small differences in pooled library volume.

TCRdb re-analysed the RACE reads in MiXCR, keeping a single row per CDR3 protein. The profile shows 180,000 or so distinct CDR3 sequences, more than 20% of them singletons. Study-wide results and caveats: Relative to controls, expanded TCRs formed significantly more large CDR3 similarity clusters.

Germline V CDR1 and CDR2: DFQATT, SNEGSKA (reference sequence). V was pared by 6 bases and J by 0 bases, with 15 bases between. The CDR3 loop spans 15 amino acids. This clonotype was seen many times. What it binds is not known. Described time point: patch test 3, about 24 weeks after DPC sensitization. Stated treatment: therapeutic diphenylcyclopropenone sensitization with weekly scalp DPC. The sample consisted of whole blood, taken in connection with sensitization to the hapten diphenylcyclopropenone (DPC). The receptor's source is a woman aged 40 to 49 with alopecia areata. Some clones in this sample may be carry-over from other donors' samples. The chain has TRBV20-1 and TRBJ2-1; tentatively, D is TRBD2 (6 bases). CDR3 nucleotide sequence: TGCAGTGCAACTGACGGGAGAAGCTCCTACAATGAGCAGTTCTTC. The encoded protein is CSATDGRSSYNEQFF.